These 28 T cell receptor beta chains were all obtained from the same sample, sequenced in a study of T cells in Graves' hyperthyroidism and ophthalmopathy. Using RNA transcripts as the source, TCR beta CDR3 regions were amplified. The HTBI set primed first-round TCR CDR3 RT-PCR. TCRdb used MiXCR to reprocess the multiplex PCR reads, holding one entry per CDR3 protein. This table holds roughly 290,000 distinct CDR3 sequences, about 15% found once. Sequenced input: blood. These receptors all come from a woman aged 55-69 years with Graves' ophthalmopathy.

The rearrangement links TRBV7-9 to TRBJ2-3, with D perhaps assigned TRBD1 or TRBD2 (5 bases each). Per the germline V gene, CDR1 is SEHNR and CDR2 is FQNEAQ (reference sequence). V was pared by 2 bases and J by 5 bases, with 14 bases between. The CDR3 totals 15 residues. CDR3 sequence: CASSLSGTAVDTQYF. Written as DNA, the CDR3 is TGTGCCAGCAGCTTATCCGGGACCGCAGTAGATACGCAGTATTTT.

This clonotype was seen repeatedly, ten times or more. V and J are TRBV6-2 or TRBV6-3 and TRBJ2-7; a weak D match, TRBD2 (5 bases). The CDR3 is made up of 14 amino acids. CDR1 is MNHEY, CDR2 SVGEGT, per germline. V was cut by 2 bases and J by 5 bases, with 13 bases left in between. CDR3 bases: TGTGCCAGCAGTTACACGTTCTCTAGCAACGAGCAGTACTTC. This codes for CASSYTFSSNEQYF.

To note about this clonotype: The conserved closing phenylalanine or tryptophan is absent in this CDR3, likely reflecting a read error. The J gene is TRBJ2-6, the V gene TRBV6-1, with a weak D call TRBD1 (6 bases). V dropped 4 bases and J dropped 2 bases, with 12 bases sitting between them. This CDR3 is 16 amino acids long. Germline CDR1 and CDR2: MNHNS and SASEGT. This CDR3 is CASSGHRDPGANVLTS. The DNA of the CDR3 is TGTGCCAGCAGTGGGCACAGGGACCCTGGGGCCAACGTCCTGACTTCC.

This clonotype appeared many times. The CDR3 nucleotides read TGTGCCAGCAGCTGGGGACTAGGGGGCTACGAGCAGTACTTC. Its protein product is CASSWGLGGYEQYF. The rearrangement links TRBV7-8 to TRBJ2-7, with TRBD2 matching over 8 bases. V gave up 4 bases and J gave up 3 bases; unmatched junction bases: 5. The CDR3 extends over 14 amino acids. Germline CDR1 SGHVS, CDR2 FQNEAQ.

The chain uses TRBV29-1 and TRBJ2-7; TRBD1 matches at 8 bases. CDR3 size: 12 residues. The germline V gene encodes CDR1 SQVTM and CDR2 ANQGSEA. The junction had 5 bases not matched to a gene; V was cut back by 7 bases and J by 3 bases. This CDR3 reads CSAGQGRYEQYF. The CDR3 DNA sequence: TGCAGCGCTGGACAGGGTCGCTACGAGCAGTACTTC.

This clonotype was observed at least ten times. The CDR3 DNA follows: TGCGCCAGCAGCCAAGATTCAGGGACAGGGGTCACAGATACGCAGTATTTT. Its translation is CASSQDSGTGVTDTQYF. This rearrangement joins TRBV4-1 to TRBJ2-3; 10 nucleotides align to TRBD1. V shed 0 bases, J shed 2 bases, and the junction held 5 bases outside the gene matches. The V gene's germline CDR1 is MGHRA and CDR2 YSYEKL. The CDR3 spans 17 residues.

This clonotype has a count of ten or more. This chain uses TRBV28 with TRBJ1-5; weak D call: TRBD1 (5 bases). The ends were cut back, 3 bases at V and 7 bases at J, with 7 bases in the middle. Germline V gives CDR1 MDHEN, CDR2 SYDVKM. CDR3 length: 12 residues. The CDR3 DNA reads TGTGCCAGCAGTTTCAGGGCACAGCCCCAGCATTTT. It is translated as CASSFRAQPQHF. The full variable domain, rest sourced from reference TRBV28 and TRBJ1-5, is DVKVTQSSRYLVKRTGEKVFLECVQDMDHENMFWYRQDPGLGLRLIYFSYDVKMKEKGDIPEGYSVSREKKERFSLILESASTNQTSMYLCASSFRAQPQHFGDGTRLSIL.

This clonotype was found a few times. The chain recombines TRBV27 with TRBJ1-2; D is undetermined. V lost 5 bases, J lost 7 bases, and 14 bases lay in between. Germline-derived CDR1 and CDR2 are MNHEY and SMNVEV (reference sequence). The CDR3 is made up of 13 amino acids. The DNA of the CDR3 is TGTGCCAGCAGTCTGCCGGGAGGTGGTGGCTACACCTTC. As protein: CASSLPGGGGYTF.

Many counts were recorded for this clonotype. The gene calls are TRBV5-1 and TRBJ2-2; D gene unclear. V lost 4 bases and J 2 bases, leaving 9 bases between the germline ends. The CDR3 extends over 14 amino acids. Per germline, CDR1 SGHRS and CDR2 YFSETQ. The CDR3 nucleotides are TGCGCCAGCAGCCGAACCACTAACACCGGGGAGCTGTTTTTT. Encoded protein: CASSRTTNTGELFF.

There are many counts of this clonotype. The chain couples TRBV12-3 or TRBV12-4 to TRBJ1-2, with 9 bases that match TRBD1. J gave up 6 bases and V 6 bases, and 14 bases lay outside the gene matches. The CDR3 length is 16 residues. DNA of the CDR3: TGTGCCAGCAGCACAGGCCGGGGACAGGGCCCAGATGGCTACACCTTC. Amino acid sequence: CASSTGRGQGPDGYTF.

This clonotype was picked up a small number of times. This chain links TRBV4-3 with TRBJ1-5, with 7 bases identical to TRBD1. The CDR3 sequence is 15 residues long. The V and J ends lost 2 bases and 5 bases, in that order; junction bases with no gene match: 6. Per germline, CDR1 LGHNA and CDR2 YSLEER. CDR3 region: CASSQSRDSYQPQHF. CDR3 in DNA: TGCGCCAGCAGCCAATCCAGGGACAGCTATCAGCCCCAGCATTTT.

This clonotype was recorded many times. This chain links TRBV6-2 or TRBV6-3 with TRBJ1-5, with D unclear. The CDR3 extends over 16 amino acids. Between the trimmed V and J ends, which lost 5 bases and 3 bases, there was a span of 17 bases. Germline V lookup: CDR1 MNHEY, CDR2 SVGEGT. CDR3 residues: CASSPARGENNQPQHF. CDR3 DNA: TGTGCCAGCAGTCCGGCCCGCGGGGAGAACAATCAGCCCCAGCATTTT.

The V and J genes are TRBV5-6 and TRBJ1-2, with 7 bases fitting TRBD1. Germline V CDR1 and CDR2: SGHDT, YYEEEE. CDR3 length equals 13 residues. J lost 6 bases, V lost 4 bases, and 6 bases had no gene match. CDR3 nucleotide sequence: TGTGCCAGCAGCGCGGACAGGCGACATGGCTACACCTTC. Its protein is CASSADRRHGYTF.

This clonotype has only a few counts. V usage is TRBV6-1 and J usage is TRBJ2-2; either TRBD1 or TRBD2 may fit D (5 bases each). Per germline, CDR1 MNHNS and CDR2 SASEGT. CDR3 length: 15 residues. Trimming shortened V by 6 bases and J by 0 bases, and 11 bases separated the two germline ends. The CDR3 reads CASSRDLPNTGELFF. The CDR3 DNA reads TGTGCCAGCAGCCGGGACCTTCCGAACACCGGGGAGCTGTTTTTT.

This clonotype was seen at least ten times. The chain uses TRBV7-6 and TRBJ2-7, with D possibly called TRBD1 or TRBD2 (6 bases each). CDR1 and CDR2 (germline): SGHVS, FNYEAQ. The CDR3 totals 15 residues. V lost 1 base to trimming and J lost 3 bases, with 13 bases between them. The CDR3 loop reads CASSLGLGDNYEQYF. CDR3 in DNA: TGTGCCAGCAGCTTAGGACTAGGGGACAACTACGAGCAGTACTTC. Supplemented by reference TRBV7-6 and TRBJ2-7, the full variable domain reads GAGVSQSPRYKVTKRGQDVALRCDPISGHVSLYWYRQALGQGPEFLTYFNYEAQQDKSGLPNDRFSAERPEGSISTLTIQRTEQRDSAMYRCASSLGLGDNYEQYFGPGTRLTVT.

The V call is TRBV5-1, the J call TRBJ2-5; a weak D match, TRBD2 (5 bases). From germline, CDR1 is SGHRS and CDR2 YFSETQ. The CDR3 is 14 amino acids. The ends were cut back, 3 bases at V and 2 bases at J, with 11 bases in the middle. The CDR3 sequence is CASSWRNEQETQYF. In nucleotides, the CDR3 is TGCGCCAGCAGCTGGAGGAACGAACAAGAGACCCAGTACTTC.

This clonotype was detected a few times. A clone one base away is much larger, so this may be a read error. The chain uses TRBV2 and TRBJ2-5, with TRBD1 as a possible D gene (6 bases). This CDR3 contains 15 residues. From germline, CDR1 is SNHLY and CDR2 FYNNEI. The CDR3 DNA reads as TGTGCCAGTGCGAATAGGGACACCGCCCAAGAGACCCAGTGCTTC. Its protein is CASANRDTAQETQCF.

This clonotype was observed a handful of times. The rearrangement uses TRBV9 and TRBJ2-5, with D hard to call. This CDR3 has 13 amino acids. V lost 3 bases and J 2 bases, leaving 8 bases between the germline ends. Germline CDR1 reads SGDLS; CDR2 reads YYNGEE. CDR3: CASSGRIQETQYF. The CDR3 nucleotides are TGTGCCAGCAGCGGACGGATTCAAGAGACCCAGTACTTC.

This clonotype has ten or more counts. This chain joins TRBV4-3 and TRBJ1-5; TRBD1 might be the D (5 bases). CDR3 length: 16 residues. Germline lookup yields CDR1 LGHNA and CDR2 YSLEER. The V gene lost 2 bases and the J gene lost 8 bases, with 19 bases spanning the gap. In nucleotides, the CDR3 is TGCGCCAGCAGCCAAAGTCAAGGACATATAGTTGAGCCCCAGCATTTT. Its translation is CASSQSQGHIVEPQHF.

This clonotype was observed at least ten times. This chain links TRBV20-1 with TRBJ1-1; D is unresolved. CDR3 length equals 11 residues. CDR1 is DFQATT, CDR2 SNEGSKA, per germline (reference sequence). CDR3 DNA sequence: TGCAGCGGACGACGGAACACTGAAGCTTTCTTT. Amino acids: CSGRRNTEAFF.

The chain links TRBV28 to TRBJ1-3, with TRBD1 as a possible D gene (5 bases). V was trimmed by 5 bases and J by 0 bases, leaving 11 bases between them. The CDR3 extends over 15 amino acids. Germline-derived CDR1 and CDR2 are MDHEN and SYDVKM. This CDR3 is CASSAADISGNTIYF. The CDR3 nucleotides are TGTGCCAGCAGTGCGGCGGACATCTCTGGAAACACCATATATTTT.

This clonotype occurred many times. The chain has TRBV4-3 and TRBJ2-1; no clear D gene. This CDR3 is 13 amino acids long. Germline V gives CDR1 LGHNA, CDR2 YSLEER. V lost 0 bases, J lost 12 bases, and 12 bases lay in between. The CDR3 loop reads CASSQDMSTRQFF. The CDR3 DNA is TGCGCCAGCAGCCAAGATATGAGTACCCGGCAGTTCTTC.

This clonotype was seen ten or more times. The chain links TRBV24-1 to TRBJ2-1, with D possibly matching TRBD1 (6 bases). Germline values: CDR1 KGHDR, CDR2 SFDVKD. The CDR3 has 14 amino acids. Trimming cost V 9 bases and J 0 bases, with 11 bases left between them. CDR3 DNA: TGTGCCACCCAGAGGGGGAGCTCCTACAATGAGCAGTTCTTC. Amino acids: CATQRGSSYNEQFF.

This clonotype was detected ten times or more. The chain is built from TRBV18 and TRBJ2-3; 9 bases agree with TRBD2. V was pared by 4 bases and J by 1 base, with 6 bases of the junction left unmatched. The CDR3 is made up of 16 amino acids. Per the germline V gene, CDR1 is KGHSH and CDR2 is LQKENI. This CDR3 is CASSLLAGDGTDTQYF. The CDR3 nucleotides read TGTGCCAGCTCACTATTAGCGGGAGACGGCACAGATACGCAGTATTTT. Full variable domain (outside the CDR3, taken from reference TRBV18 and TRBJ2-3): NAGVMQNPRHLVRRRGQEARLRCSPMKGHSHVYWYRQLPEEGLKFMVYLQKENIIDESGMPKERFSAEFPKEGPSILRIQQVVRGDSAAYFCASSLLAGDGTDTQYFGPGTRLTVL.

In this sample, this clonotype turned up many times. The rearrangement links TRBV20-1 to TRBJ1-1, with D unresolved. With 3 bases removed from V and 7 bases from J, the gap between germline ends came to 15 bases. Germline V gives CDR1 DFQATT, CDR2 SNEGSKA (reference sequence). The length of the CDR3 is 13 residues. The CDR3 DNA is TGCAGTGCTAGTGCGGCTGTTGACCTTGAAGCTTTCTTT. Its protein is CSASAAVDLEAFF.

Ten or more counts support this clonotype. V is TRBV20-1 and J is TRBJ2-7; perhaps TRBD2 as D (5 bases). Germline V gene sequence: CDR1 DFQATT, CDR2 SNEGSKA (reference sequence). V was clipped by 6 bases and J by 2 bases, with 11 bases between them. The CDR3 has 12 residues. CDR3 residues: CSADQEAYEQYF. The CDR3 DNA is TGCAGTGCCGATCAGGAGGCCTACGAGCAGTACTTC.

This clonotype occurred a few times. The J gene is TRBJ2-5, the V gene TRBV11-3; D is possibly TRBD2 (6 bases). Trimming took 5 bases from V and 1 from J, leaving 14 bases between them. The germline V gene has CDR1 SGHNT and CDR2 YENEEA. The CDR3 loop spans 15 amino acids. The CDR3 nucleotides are TGTGCCAGCAGCCAACGGGGACTTCCCCAAGAGACCCAGTACTTC. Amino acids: CASSQRGLPQETQYF.

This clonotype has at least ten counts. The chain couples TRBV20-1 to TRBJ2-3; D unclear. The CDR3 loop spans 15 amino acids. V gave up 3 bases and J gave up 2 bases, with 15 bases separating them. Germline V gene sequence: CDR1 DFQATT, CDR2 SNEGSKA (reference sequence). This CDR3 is CSASPALGDTDTQYF. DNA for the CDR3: TGCAGTGCTAGCCCCGCGTTGGGCGACACAGATACGCAGTATTTT.